The 27 T cell receptor beta chains below were found in one sample sequenced in a study of response to subunit inactivated influenza vaccine. MiXCR was run by TCRdb on the RT-PCR reads, yielding one entry per CDR3 protein. In the table there are 450,000 to 500,000 distinct CDR3 sequences, around 9.9% of which are singletons. The sequences come from PBMCs from blood, collected about 40 days after vaccination. The source of these receptors is a man aged 50-60 years who received an inactivated influenza vaccine.

This clonotype has more than one count but fewer than ten. The chain recombines TRBV12-3 or TRBV12-4 with TRBJ2-3; 14 bases fit TRBD2. V lost 6 bases, J lost 4 bases, and 9 bases stayed unmatched. The CDR3 totals 17 residues. The CDR3 protein is CASRPPGLAGVADTQYF. The CDR3 nucleotides read TGTGCCAGCAGACCTCCGGGACTAGCGGGAGTTGCAGATACGCAGTATTTT.

This chain joins TRBV20-1 and TRBJ2-7, with D perhaps TRBD2 (5 bases). Germline V gives CDR1 DFQATT, CDR2 SNEGSKA (reference sequence). V lost 4 bases and J 3 bases, leaving 16 bases between the germline ends. The CDR3 covers 14 residues. The CDR3, as DNA: TGCAGTGCTACTGGACTTAGCGCCTTCTACGAGCAGTACTTC. It yields the protein CSATGLSAFYEQYF.

This clonotype was counted between two and nine times. This CDR3 is CASRADVHGANVLTF. CDR3 nucleotide sequence: TGCGCCAGCAGGGCGGACGTCCATGGGGCCAACGTCCTGACTTTC. The chain uses TRBV5-1 and TRBJ2-6; D gene uncertain. The CDR3 has 15 residues. The germline V gene encodes CDR1 SGHRS and CDR2 YFSETQ. Deletions cut 5 bases from V and 3 bases from J, with 12 bases between.

This rearrangement joins TRBV28 to TRBJ2-2; D remains unclear. The germline V and J ends were trimmed by 3 bases and 1 base, with 9 bases remaining between them. Germline V gene sequence: CDR1 MDHEN, CDR2 SYDVKM. The CDR3 is 15 amino acids. DNA of the CDR3: TGTGCCAGCAGTTTGTCGGCCGGGAACACCGGGGAGCTGTTTTTT. The encoded protein is CASSLSAGNTGELFF.

In its sample, this clonotype was seen many times. The chain couples TRBV12-3 or TRBV12-4 to TRBJ2-1; D is uncertain. V was pared by 3 bases and J by 1 base, with 7 bases between. This CDR3 region has 14 residues. The CDR3 is CASSFSGSYNEQFF. CDR3 DNA: TGTGCCAGCAGTTTCTCGGGTTCCTACAATGAGCAGTTCTTC.

In its sample, this clonotype was seen many times. This chain links TRBV20-1 with TRBJ2-1; 15 positions match TRBD2. This CDR3 region has 15 residues. CDR1 is DFQATT, CDR2 SNEGSKA, per germline (reference sequence). V dropped 6 bases and J dropped 8; count of bases not matched to a gene: 8. The CDR3 protein is CSAWTSGRASDEQFF. The CDR3 region has the DNA TGCAGTGCCTGGACTAGCGGGAGGGCCAGCGATGAGCAGTTCTTC.

The chain uses TRBV7-9 and TRBJ1-1; the D is unclear. Trimming left V 5 bases short and J 4 bases short, with 11 bases between. CDR3 length equals 13 residues. CDR1 is SEHNR and CDR2 is FQNEAQ in the germline V gene (reference sequence). CDR3 amino acids: CASSSRQATEAFF. Here the CDR3 DNA reads TGTGCCAGCAGCAGCCGACAAGCCACTGAAGCTTTCTTT.

This clonotype was seen repeatedly, ten times or more. The V gene is TRBV12-3 or TRBV12-4, the J gene TRBJ1-2, with TRBD1 as a possible D gene (6 bases). V gave up 3 bases and J gave up 4 bases, with 12 bases separating them. This CDR3 region has 14 residues. The CDR3 DNA reads TGTGCCAGCAGTTTTCAGCACAGGGCCTATGGCTACACCTTC. Translating it yields CASSFQHRAYGYTF.

V gene TRBV9 combines with J gene TRBJ2-7, with D perhaps matching TRBD1 (6 bases). The germline V gene has CDR1 SGDLS and CDR2 YYNGEE. The CDR3 consists of 15 residues. V was pared by 4 bases and J by 4 bases, with 18 bases between. In DNA, the CDR3 is TGTGCCAGCAGCCCTACAGGGAGAGGGTTATACGAGCAGTACTTC. Translation: CASSPTGRGLYEQYF.

This clonotype was found a few times. CDR3 bases: TGTGCCAGCAGTCTACAGGGGGCTTTGGAAGCTTTCTTT. Translation: CASSLQGALEAFF. V is TRBV6-5 and J is TRBJ1-1; 9 bases are shared with TRBD1. V lost 5 bases, J lost 8 bases, and 6 bases stayed unmatched. CDR3 length equals 13 residues. Germline V gene data show CDR1 as MNHEY and CDR2 as SVGAGI.

The V gene is TRBV20-1, the J gene TRBJ2-6; TRBD1 matches at 7 bases. V trimming: 3 bases; J trimming: 0 bases; junction bases outside the gene matches: 5. Germline V gene lookup returns CDR1 DFQATT and CDR2 SNEGSKA (reference sequence). The CDR3 extends over 16 amino acids. In nucleotides, the CDR3 is TGCAGTGCTAGCCAAGGACAGGCCTCTGGGGCCAACGTCCTGACTTTC. Protein sequence: CSASQGQASGANVLTF.

This clonotype was counted many times. The genes are TRBV11-1 and TRBJ2-3; no clear D. With 3 bases removed from V and 5 bases from J, the gap between germline ends came to 9 bases. The CDR3 loop spans 13 amino acids. Germline CDR1 is SGHAT and CDR2 is FQDESV (reference sequence). The CDR3 nucleotides are TGTGCCAGCAGCTTGTACGCACAAGATACGCAGTATTTT. Translation: CASSLYAQDTQYF.

This clonotype was counted between two and nine times. This chain connects TRBV5-6 to TRBJ2-3; either TRBD1 or TRBD2 may fit D (5 bases each). V lost 5 bases and J 9 bases, leaving 10 bases between the germline ends. Per germline, CDR1 SGHDT and CDR2 YYEEEE. The CDR3 runs to 11 residues. The CDR3 bases are TGTGCCAGCAGTACGGGGCTGACGCAGTATTTT. Its protein is CASSTGLTQYF.

This clonotype has ten or more counts. This chain joins TRBV6-1 and TRBJ1-5; 8 nucleotides agree with TRBD1. Germline values: CDR1 MNHNS, CDR2 SASEGT. V shed 1 base and J 7 bases; nucleotides not matched to a gene: 3. This CDR3 has 14 residues. The CDR3 region has the DNA TGTGCCAGCAGTGAAGGGACAGGGCGGCAGCCCCAGCATTTT. Encoded protein: CASSEGTGRQPQHF.

There are many counts of this clonotype. The junction differs from germline at one of its ends, possibly a read error. The V gene is TRBV7-2, the J gene TRBJ2-3; 12 bases agree with TRBD2. The CDR3 has 16 amino acids. From germline, CDR1 is SGHTA and CDR2 FQGNSA. CDR3 DNA sequence: TGCGCCAGCAGCCTGCGGACTAGCGGGGGCACAGATACGCAGTATTTT. Translating it yields CASSLRTSGGTDTQYF.

This clonotype has more than one count but fewer than ten. The chain joins TRBV9 to TRBJ1-6; no definite D call. The V end was cut by 0 bases, the J end by 8 bases, with 12 bases between. The V gene's germline CDR1 is SGDLS and CDR2 YYNGEE. The CDR3 sequence is 15 residues long. The CDR3 nucleotides read TGTGCCAGCAGCGTAGGCCCGGGCTACGATTCACCCCTCCACTTT. As protein: CASSVGPGYDSPLHF.

This chain links TRBV29-1 with TRBJ2-1; possible D gene TRBD1, 5 bases. The germline CDR1 and CDR2 sequences are SQVTM and ANQGSEA. The CDR3 contains 13 residues. Trimming stripped 7 bases from V and 3 bases from J, with 13 bases between. CDR3: CSGRKDNYNEQFF. CDR3 nucleotide sequence: TGCAGCGGCCGGAAGGACAACTACAATGAGCAGTTCTTC.

The chain uses TRBV12-3 or TRBV12-4 and TRBJ1-4; 9 bases are a match to TRBD1. Trimming took 3 bases from V and 8 from J; bases not matched to a gene: 4. The length of the CDR3 is 14 residues. The CDR3 region is CASSLGQGPEKLFF. CDR3 sequence (DNA): TGTGCCAGCAGTTTGGGACAGGGCCCAGAAAAACTGTTTTTT.

This clonotype occurred a few times. The chain links TRBV7-2 to TRBJ2-2; possibly TRBD2 for D (6 bases). The germline V gene encodes CDR1 SGHTA and CDR2 FQGNSA. The CDR3 length is 16 residues. V was pared by 1 base and J by 3 bases, with 12 bases between. In nucleotides, the CDR3 is TGTGCCAGCAGCTTAGGGGCGGGGCCATACACCGGGGAGCTGTTTTTT. This encodes CASSLGAGPYTGELFF. The full variable domain, in which reference TRBV7-2 and TRBJ2-2 provide the parts outside the CDR3, is GAGVSQSPSNKVTEKGKDVELRCDPISGHTALYWYRQSLGQGLEFLIYFQGNSAPDKSGLPSDRFSAERTGGSVSTLTIQRTQQEDSAVYLCASSLGAGPYTGELFFGEGSRLTVL.

There are a few counts of this clonotype. The chain is built from TRBV4-1 and TRBJ2-1; 12 positions agree with TRBD2. Per the germline V gene, CDR1 is MGHRA and CDR2 is YSYEKL. This CDR3 comprises 17 residues. V lost 3 bases to trimming and J lost 3 bases; unmatched junction nucleotides: 6. CDR3 sequence reads: CASSHTGTSGFYNEQFF. In DNA form, the CDR3 reads TGCGCCAGCAGCCATACCGGGACTAGCGGGTTCTACAATGAGCAGTTCTTC.

The table lists this clonotype with a few counts. The rearrangement joins TRBV12-3 or TRBV12-4 to TRBJ2-2; 7 positions agree with TRBD1. This CDR3 is built from 15 residues. The V gene end was trimmed by 2 bases and the J gene end by 4 bases; junction bases not matched to a gene: 4. The CDR3: CASSLQGVLTGELFF. Here the CDR3 DNA reads TGTGCCAGCAGTTTACAGGGGGTCCTCACCGGGGAGCTGTTTTTT.

The chain couples TRBV6-5 to TRBJ2-3; tentative D call: TRBD2 (6 bases). CDR1 and CDR2 from the germline V gene are MNHEY and SVGAGI. CDR3 length: 15 amino acids. V was trimmed by 0 bases and J by 6 bases, leaving 13 bases between them. CDR3: CASSYSGGIGDTQYF. The CDR3 DNA is TGTGCCAGCAGTTACTCAGGCGGGATCGGTGATACGCAGTATTTT.

This clonotype occurred a few times. The gene calls are TRBV6-1 and TRBJ2-7; weak D call: TRBD2 (5 bases). V lost 7 bases, J lost 0 bases, and 13 bases lay in between. Per the germline V gene, CDR1 is MNHNS and CDR2 is SASEGT. The length of the CDR3 is 14 residues. The CDR3 sequence is CASKFDYLSYEQYF. The CDR3 DNA follows: TGTGCCAGCAAATTTGACTATCTCTCCTACGAGCAGTACTTC.

The J gene is TRBJ2-1, the V gene TRBV12-3 or TRBV12-4, with TRBD1 identical over 9 bases. V trimming: 4 bases; J trimming: 7 bases; junction bases outside the gene matches: 8. The CDR3 length is 15 residues. CDR3 loop: CASSSPGQGFNEQFF. In nucleotides, the CDR3 is TGTGCCAGCAGTTCTCCGGGACAGGGATTTAATGAGCAGTTCTTC.

The J gene is TRBJ2-7, the V gene TRBV3-1; no definite D call. Germline V gene data show CDR1 as LGHDT and CDR2 as YNNKEL (reference sequence). The CDR3 has 13 amino acids. V was clipped by 3 bases and J by 3 bases, with 9 bases between them. The CDR3 DNA is TGTGCCAGCAGCCACGGCGGACGCTACGAGCAGTACTTC. Protein product: CASSHGGRYEQYF.

This chain joins TRBV29-1 and TRBJ2-6; TRBD1 is a possible D gene (6 bases). The CDR3 spans 19 residues. Trimming cost V 2 bases and J 0 bases, with 20 bases left between them. The germline V gene has CDR1 SQVTM and CDR2 ANQGSEA. The CDR3 is CSVEWDEGTPSSGANVLTF. In DNA, the CDR3 is TGCAGCGTTGAATGGGATGAAGGGACACCGAGCTCTGGGGCCAACGTCCTGACTTTC.

As for this clonotype: A single base separates this from a much larger clone, so it may be a read error. The chain recombines TRBV20-1 with TRBJ2-3; 14 bases are shared with TRBD2. Germline CDR1 and CDR2: DFQATT and SNEGSKA (reference sequence). The CDR3 length is 13 residues. This chain's CDR3 is CKGTSGSLDTQSF. The CDR3 DNA is TGCAAAGGGACTAGCGGGAGTTTAGATACGCAGTCTTTT.